The following is a T cell receptor (beta chain) sequence with its context. This clonotype has just a few counts. Its antigen remains undetermined. No per-base quality is available; no much larger clone lies one base away. This sample is drawn from a study of T-cell reconstitution after alpha-beta-depleted transplantation in children (TCRdb year 2016). Turning to the overall study: Using TCR repertoire profiling, the study quantitatively followed how T-cell immune reconstitution unfolded in children after TCRalphabeta/CD19-depleted allogeneic hematopoietic cell transplantation.

The protocol used for the library was PCR. The data were produced on an Illumina HiSeq 2500. To normalize quantification of the TCRbeta repertoire, the TCR libraries were built with molecular barcoding that relied on unique molecular identifiers. TCRdb reprocessed the public reads (quality trimming at Q25 with fastp, clone calling with MiXCR) and kept in-frame beta chains. Identical CDR3 proteins give one entry, which carries the most common genes and DNA. The sample yields about 610,000 distinct CDR3 sequences; under 12% were counted once. Jointly, the top ten make up 4% to 5% of the sample. For CDR1 and CDR2, the germline V gene lists MNHEY and SVGEGT. V and J are truncated by 10 bases and 1 base respectively, leaving an intervening sequence of 19 bases. Measured from the cysteine to the phenylalanine, the CDR3 is 15 residues long. Only the CDR3 part of the read is kept: 45 bases, read in frame from the first base.

The receptor chain draws on TRBV6-2 or TRBV6-3 and TRBJ1-1; TRBD1 is possibly the D segment (6 matching bases). Sequenced material: PBMCs from the stem cell graft donor, taken from the stem cell graft. The receptor comes from a human donor who donated a stem cell graft to a child with acute myeloid leukemia. Here the CDR3 is given as CATRPAQGRNTEAFF. The bases are TGTGCCACCAGACCAGCTCAGGGGCGGAACACTGAAGCTTTCTTT.